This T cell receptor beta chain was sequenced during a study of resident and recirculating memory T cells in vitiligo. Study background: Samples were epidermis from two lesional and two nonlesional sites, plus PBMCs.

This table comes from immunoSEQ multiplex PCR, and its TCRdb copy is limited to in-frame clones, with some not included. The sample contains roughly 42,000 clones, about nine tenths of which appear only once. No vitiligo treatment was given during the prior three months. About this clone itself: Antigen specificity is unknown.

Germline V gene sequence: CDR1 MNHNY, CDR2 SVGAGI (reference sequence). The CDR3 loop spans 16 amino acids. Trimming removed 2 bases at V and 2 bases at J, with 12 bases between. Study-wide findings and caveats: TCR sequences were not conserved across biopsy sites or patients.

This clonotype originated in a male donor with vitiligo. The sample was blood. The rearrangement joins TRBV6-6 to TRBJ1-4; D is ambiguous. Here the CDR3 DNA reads TGTGCCAGCAGTTACCAGGTCCCCTCGACTAATGAAAAACTGTTTTTT. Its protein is CASSYQVPSTNEKLFF.